The 18 T cell receptor beta chains given below trace back to one sample, sequenced in a study of shared clonotypes between healthy human individuals. Using immunoSEQ multiplex PCR, the repertoire was profiled, and TCRdb retains in-frame clones only, with some absent. The sample records some 1.5 million clones, nearly 99% being singletons. The sequenced sample consisted of naive CD4+ T cells sorted from blood. The sample's subset: CD45RA+ positively selected. The receptors here all came from a man younger than 40 in good health.

The gene calls are TRBV5-1 and TRBJ2-7, with 8 nucleotides matching TRBD2. V shed 0 bases and J 3 bases; nucleotides not matched to a gene: 8. The germline V gene has CDR1 SGHRS and CDR2 YFSETQ. The CDR3 spans 16 residues. Here the CDR3 reads CASSLGLAMYLYEQYF. CDR3 in DNA: TGCGCCAGCAGCTTGGGACTAGCGATGTATCTCTACGAGCAGTACTTC.

With respect to this clone: Other DNA sequences from this sample encode an identical CDR3 as well. This chain uses TRBV6-5 with TRBJ1-1; D possibly corresponds to TRBD1 (6 bases). V was shortened by 3 bases and J by 1 base, with 9 bases between the two germline ends. CDR1 is MNHEY, CDR2 SVGAGI, per germline. The CDR3 spans 14 residues. The CDR3 loop is CASSYRGQNTEAFF. CDR3 coding DNA: TGTGCCAGCAGTTATCGGGGACAGAACACTGAAGCTTTCTTT.

V usage is TRBV6-6 and J usage is TRBJ2-2, with a weak D call TRBD2 (5 bases). V was cut by 6 bases and J by 0 bases, with 8 bases left in between. Germline lookup yields CDR1 MNHNY and CDR2 SVGAGI (reference sequence). CDR3 size: 14 residues. The DNA for the CDR3 is TGTGCCAGCAGACAGACTACGAACACCGGGGAGCTGTTTTTT. It encodes CASRQTTNTGELFF.

In this sample, this clone turned up once. The chain uses TRBV13 and TRBJ1-4; the D gene is possibly TRBD1 (5 bases). Deletions cut 5 bases from V and 0 bases from J, with 7 bases between. Germline CDR1 PRHDT, CDR2 FYEKMQ (reference sequence). The CDR3 contains 14 residues. The CDR3 nucleotides are TGTGCCAGCAGCGACAGTGCAACTAATGAAAAACTGTTTTTT. This translates into CASSDSATNEKLFF.

This sequence joins TRBV15 and TRBJ1-4, with no clear D. Germline values: CDR1 LNHNV, CDR2 YYDKDF (reference sequence). Trimming cost V 4 bases and J 10 bases, with 13 bases left between them. This CDR3 is 13 amino acids long. CDR3 residues: CATSMVGMTKLFF. In nucleotides, the CDR3 is TGTGCCACCAGCATGGTTGGGATGACAAAACTGTTTTTT.

The chain carries TRBV27 and TRBJ2-5; tentative D call: TRBD2 (5 bases). The length of the CDR3 is 13 residues. CDR1 MNHEY and CDR2 SMNVEV come from the germline V gene (reference sequence). V was pared by 6 bases and J by 4 bases, with 12 bases between. This chain's CDR3 is CASRASRRETQYF. Written as DNA, the CDR3 is TGTGCCAGCAGGGCTAGCCGGCGAGAGACCCAGTACTTC.

The rearrangement links TRBV9 to TRBJ1-5; a possible D gene is TRBD1 (5 bases). Trimming took 0 bases from V and 2 from J, leaving 9 bases between them. The CDR3 consists of 15 residues. The V gene's germline CDR1 is SGDLS and CDR2 YYNGEE. The CDR3 loop reads CASSVGGVGNQPQHF. The CDR3 bases are TGTGCCAGCAGCGTAGGAGGGGTCGGCAATCAGCCCCAGCATTTT. Variable domain in full (rest from reference TRBV9 and TRBJ1-5): DSGVTQTPKHLITATGQRVTLRCSPRSGDLSVYWYQQSLDQGLQFLIQYYNGEERAKGNILERFSAQQFPDLHSELNLSSLELGDSALYFCASSVGGVGNQPQHFGDGTRLSIL.

The rearrangement joins TRBV18 to TRBJ2-1; 12 nucleotides align to TRBD2. V lost 2 bases and J lost 7; bases outside the gene matches: 6. The CDR3 is made up of 16 amino acids. The germline gives CDR1 KGHSH, CDR2 LQKENI. The CDR3 bases are TGTGCCAGCTCACCATATCTAGCGGGAGGGTCAAATGAGCAGTTCTTC. It translates to CASSPYLAGGSNEQFF.

This clone has only one observation. The chain employs TRBV5-4 and TRBJ2-1; 16 bases align to TRBD2. This CDR3 is 18 amino acids long. The ends lost 5 bases at V and 1 base at J; junction bases unmatched: 6. CDR1 and CDR2 (germline): SGHNT, YYREEE (reference sequence). The CDR3 sequence is CASSHGTSGGVSYNEQFF. Here the CDR3 DNA reads TGTGCCAGCAGTCACGGGACTAGCGGGGGGGTGTCCTACAATGAGCAGTTCTTC.

The rearrangement uses TRBV11-2 and TRBJ2-5; TRBD1 is a possible D gene (6 bases). V was cut by 4 bases and J by 6 bases, with 21 bases left in between. Germline V CDR1 and CDR2: SGHAT, FQNNGV. CDR3 length equals 16 residues. This CDR3 is CASSSTQGNIRKTQYF. The CDR3 bases are TGTGCCAGCAGCTCAACCCAGGGGAATATTAGGAAGACCCAGTACTTC.

This clone was observed once. The chain carries TRBV11-2 and TRBJ2-7; 7 bases are shared with TRBD1. CDR1 SGHAT and CDR2 FQNNGV come from the germline V gene. The CDR3 covers 16 residues. The ends lost 0 bases at V and 3 bases at J; junction bases unmatched: 8. The CDR3 loop is CASSLEFSGQIYEQYF. DNA for the CDR3: TGTGCCAGCAGCTTAGAGTTTTCGGGACAGATCTACGAGCAGTACTTC.

This clone occurred once. The chain combines TRBV19 with TRBJ2-2; 10 bases map to TRBD1. The CDR3 loop spans 18 amino acids. The V gene end was trimmed by 6 bases and the J gene end by 5 bases; junction bases not matched to a gene: 15. CDR1 LNHDA and CDR2 SQIVND come from the germline V gene (reference sequence). The DNA for the CDR3 is TGTGCCAGTAGCGAATTATCAACCGGGACAGGGGATACCGGGGAGCTGTTTTTT. As protein: CASSELSTGTGDTGELFF. Complete variable domain (other parts from reference TRBV19 and TRBJ2-2): DGGITQSPKYLFRKEGQNVTLSCEQNLNHDAMYWYRQDPGQGLRLIYYSQIVNDFQKGDIAEGYSVSREKKESFPLTVTSAQKNPTAFYLCASSELSTGTGDTGELFFGEGSRLTVL.

The chain joins TRBV2 to TRBJ2-1; D gene unclear. The germline V gene encodes CDR1 SNHLY and CDR2 FYNNEI. Trimming removed 7 bases at V and 9 bases at J, with 10 bases between. The CDR3 covers 11 residues. CDR3 nucleotides: TGTGCCAGCATCATCGTCACTGAGCAGTTCTTC. This codes for CASIIVTEQFF.

The genes are TRBV2 and TRBJ2-1, with a weak D call TRBD2 (5 bases). Germline assignment: CDR1 SNHLY and CDR2 FYNNEI. V was pared by 8 bases and J by 7 bases, with 24 bases between. The CDR3 runs 16 residues. CDR3 bases: TGTGCCAGCGTCACCGAACCCCGCTCCCCGGGAAATGAGCAGTTCTTC. It codes for CASVTEPRSPGNEQFF.

This chain links TRBV6-1 with TRBJ2-3; the match to TRBD1 covers 8 bases. The J segment lost 2 bases and the V segment lost 6 bases, leaving 7 bases of the junction unmatched. Germline CDR1 and CDR2: MNHNS and SASEGT. The CDR3 is made up of 15 amino acids. CDR3: CASSAVQGATDTQYF. The DNA of the CDR3 is TGTGCCAGCAGCGCTGTGCAGGGGGCCACAGATACGCAGTATTTT.

V gene TRBV4-3 combines with J gene TRBJ2-2; weak D call: TRBD1 (8 bases). Germline V gives CDR1 LGHNA, CDR2 YSLEER. V gave up 2 bases and J gave up 4 bases, with 20 bases separating them. The CDR3 is 18 residues long. This CDR3 reads CASSQTGTGGGGTGELFF. The CDR3 coding sequence is TGCGCCAGCAGCCAAACGGGGACAGGCGGCGGGGGCACCGGGGAGCTGTTTTTT.

CDR3 nucleotides: TGTGCCAGTAGTATAAAAGATCAGCCCCAGCATTTT. Translated, it gives CASSIKDQPQHF. This chain connects TRBV19 to TRBJ1-5; D is ambiguous. The CDR3 is 12 amino acids. With 2 bases removed from V and 5 bases from J, the gap between germline ends came to 4 bases. From germline, CDR1 is LNHDA and CDR2 SQIVND (reference sequence).

The chain has TRBV27 and TRBJ2-7; D is perhaps TRBD1 (6 bases). There are 15 residues in the CDR3. Germline V CDR1 and CDR2: MNHEY, SMNVEV (reference sequence). V was trimmed by 0 bases and J by 2 bases, leaving 11 bases between them. The CDR3 bases are TGTGCCAGCAGTTTATCGTGGGGGCCTGCCTACGAGCAGTACTTC. Residues: CASSLSWGPAYEQYF.